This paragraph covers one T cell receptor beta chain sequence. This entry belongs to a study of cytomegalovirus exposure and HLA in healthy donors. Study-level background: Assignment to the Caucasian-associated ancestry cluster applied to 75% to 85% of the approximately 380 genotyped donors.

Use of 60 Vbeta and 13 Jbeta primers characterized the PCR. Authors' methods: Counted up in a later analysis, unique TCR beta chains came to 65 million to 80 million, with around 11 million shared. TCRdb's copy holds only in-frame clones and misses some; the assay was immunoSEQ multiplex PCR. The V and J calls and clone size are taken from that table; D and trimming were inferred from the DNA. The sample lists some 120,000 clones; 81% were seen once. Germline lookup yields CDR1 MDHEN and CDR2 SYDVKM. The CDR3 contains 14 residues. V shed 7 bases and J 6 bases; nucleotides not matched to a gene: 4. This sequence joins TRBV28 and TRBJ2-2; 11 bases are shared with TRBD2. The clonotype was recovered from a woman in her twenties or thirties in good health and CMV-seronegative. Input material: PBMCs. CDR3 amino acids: CASIRTSGSGELFF. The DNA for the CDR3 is TGTGCCAGCATTAGGACTAGCGGGTCCGGGGAGCTGTTTTTT.